This TCR beta chain was obtained from a study of T cell responses to AZD1222 COVID-19 vaccine. Overall study: Whether given at about 4 or about 12 weeks, second doses were pooled.

Worth noting for this clone: Its cognate antigen is unknown.

Germline V CDR1 and CDR2: MNHEY, SVGEGT. Trimming took off 8 bases at V and 0 bases at J, with 20 bases between the two ends. The CDR3 is made up of 17 amino acids. Notes on the study in general: Donor demographics were predominantly white British with a female majority; clonal diversity may be underestimated. Increased Spike-specific TCR breadth and depth were observed after two AZD1222 doses.

TCRdb keeps only in-frame clones here, not all; method: immunoSEQ multiplex PCR. The sample lists roughly 120,000 clones, just under 90% occurring once. The chain is built from TRBV6-2 or TRBV6-3 and TRBJ1-5; D call uncertain. Sequences were derived from peripheral blood, sampled on day 0 of AZD1222 vaccination. This TCR was recovered from an adult in good health. The CDR3 bases are TGTGCCAGCCGCCAAGGCCTCTCGTCAGATAGCAATCAGCCCCAGCATTTT. It translates to CASRQGLSSDSNQPQHF.